The present T cell receptor beta chain was sequenced within a study of early T cells in non-severe SARS-CoV-2 infection. For the study at large: The authors sequenced bulk RNA from unsorted whole blood, leaving chains unpaired.

Separate cDNA molecules each had unique molecular identifiers attached to them. TCRdb re-derived calls from the 5' RACE reads in MiXCR, one entry per CDR3 protein. The table lists around 47,000 distinct CDR3 sequences, around 10% of them singletons. V lost 6 bases and J 4 bases, leaving 12 bases between the germline ends. The CDR3 runs to 13 residues. Findings and caveats of the study: Anti-spike CD8 specificities were favored by VDJdb matching, whose results missed private and CD4 specificities.

This clonotype was counted at least ten times. What it binds is not known. Sequencing used whole blood. The V and J genes are TRBV12-3 or TRBV12-4 and TRBJ1-1, with D maybe TRBD1 (6 bases). The clonotype comes from an adult who was a healthcare worker with PCR-confirmed SARS-CoV-2 infection or an uninfected control (not recorded which). Here the CDR3 DNA reads TGTGCCAGCAGCCGGACAGACTCCACTGAAGCTTTCTTT. This sequence encodes CASSRTDSTEAFF.